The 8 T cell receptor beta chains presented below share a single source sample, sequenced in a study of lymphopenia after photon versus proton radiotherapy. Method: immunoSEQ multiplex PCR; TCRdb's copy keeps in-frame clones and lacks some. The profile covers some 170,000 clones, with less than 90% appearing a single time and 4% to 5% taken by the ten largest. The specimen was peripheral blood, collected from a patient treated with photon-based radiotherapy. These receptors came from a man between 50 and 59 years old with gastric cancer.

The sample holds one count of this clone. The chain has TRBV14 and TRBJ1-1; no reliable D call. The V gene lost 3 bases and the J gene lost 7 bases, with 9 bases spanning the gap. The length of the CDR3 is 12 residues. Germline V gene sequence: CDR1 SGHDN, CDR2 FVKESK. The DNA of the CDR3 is TGTGCCAGCAGCCATGCGGGGAGTGAAGCTTTCTTT. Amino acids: CASSHAGSEAFF.

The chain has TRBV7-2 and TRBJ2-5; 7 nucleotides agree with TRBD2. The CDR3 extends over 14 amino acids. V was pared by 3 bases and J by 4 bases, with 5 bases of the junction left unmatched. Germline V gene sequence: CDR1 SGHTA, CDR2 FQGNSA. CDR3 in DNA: TGTGCCAGCAGCTTCAGAGGGAGGGCAGAGACCCAGTACTTC. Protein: CASSFRGRAETQYF.

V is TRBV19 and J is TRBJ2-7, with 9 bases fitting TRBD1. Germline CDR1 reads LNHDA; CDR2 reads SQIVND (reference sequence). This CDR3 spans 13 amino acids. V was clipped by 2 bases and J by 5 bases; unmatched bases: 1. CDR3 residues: CASSIRDRDEQYF. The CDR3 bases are TGTGCCAGTAGTATACGGGACAGGGACGAGCAGTACTTC.

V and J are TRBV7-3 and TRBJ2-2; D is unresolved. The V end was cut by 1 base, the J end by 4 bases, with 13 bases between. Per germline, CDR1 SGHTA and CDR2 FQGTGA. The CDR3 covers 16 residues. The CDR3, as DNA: TGTGCCAGCAGCTTAAAAACCGCCTCGGGCACCGGGGAGCTGTTTTTT. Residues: CASSLKTASGTGELFF. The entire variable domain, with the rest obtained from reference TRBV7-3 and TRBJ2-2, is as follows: GAGVSQTPSNKVTEKGKYVELRCDPISGHTALYWYRQSLGQGPEFLIYFQGTGAADDSGLPNDRFFAVRPEGSVSTLKIQRTERGDSAVYLCASSLKTASGTGELFFGEGSRLTVL.

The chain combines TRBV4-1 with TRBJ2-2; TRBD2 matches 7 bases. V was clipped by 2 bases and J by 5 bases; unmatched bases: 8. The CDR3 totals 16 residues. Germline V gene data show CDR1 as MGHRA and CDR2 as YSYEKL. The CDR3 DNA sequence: TGCGCCAGCAGCCAACGCAGCGGGACGGGGACCGGGGAGCTGTTTTTT. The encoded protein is CASSQRSGTGTGELFF.

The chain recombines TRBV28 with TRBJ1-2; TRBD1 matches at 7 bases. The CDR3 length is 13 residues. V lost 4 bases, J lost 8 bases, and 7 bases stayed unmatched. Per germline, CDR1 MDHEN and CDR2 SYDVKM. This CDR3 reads CASSSTGPEGYTF. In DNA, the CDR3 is TGTGCCAGCAGTTCGACAGGGCCGGAGGGCTACACCTTC.

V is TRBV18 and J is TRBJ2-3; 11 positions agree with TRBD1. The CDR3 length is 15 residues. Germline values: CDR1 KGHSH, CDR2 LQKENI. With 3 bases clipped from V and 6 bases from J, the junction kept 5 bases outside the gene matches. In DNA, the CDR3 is TGTGCCAGCTCACCCTTAGGACAGGGGGCGGATACGCAGTATTTT. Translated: CASSPLGQGADTQYF.

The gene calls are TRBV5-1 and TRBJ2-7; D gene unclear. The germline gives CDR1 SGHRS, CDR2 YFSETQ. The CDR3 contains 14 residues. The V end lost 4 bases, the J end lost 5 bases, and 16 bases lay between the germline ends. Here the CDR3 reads CASSVQEPIDEQYF. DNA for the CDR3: TGCGCCAGCAGCGTGCAGGAACCGATTGACGAGCAGTACTTC. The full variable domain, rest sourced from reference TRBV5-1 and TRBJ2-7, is KAGVTQTPRYLIKTRGQQVTLSCSPISGHRSVSWYQQTPGQGLQFLFEYFSETQRNKGNFPGRFSGRQFSNSRSEMNVSTLELGDSALYLCASSVQEPIDEQYFGPGTRLTVT.